This paragraph covers one T cell receptor (beta chain) sequence. This sample was taken from a study of Ad26.COV2.S vaccination and SARS-CoV-2 variants. Noted treatment: around 19 received Ad26.COV2.S at low or high dose, single or two shots; several received placebo; per-sample allocation not given. Sampling took place 63 days after the first vaccine or placebo injection. Some clones are missing from TCRdb's copy, which holds only in-frame ones; the method was immunoSEQ multiplex PCR. The data show 320,000 or so clones, 85% to 90% seen once. With 4 bases clipped from V and 3 bases from J, the junction kept 9 bases outside the gene matches. Germline values: CDR1 LNHDA, CDR2 SQIVND (reference sequence). The CDR3 spans 15 residues.

The sequencing here drew on peripheral blood, taken in a trial of Ad26.COV2.S vaccine versus placebo. V is TRBV19 and J is TRBJ2-7, with 7 positions matching TRBD2. The receptor's source is a person between 18 and 65 years old who received the Ad26.COV2.S COVID-19 vaccine or a placebo. CDR3 residues: CASSKSHGTIYEQYV. The CDR3 DNA follows: TGTGCCAGTAGTAAGTCCCACGGGACTATCTACGAGCAGTACGTC.